This passage covers 22 T cell receptor beta chains from one sample sequenced in a study of T cell responses to AZD1222 COVID-19 vaccine. TCRdb's table, derived via immunoSEQ multiplex PCR, lists solely in-frame clones and lacks some. Of over 110,000 clones in the sample, 93% were seen once. This sample comprised peripheral blood, obtained on day 0 of AZD1222 vaccination. The source is an adult in good health.

V is TRBV3-1 (or the pseudogene TRBV3-2) and J is TRBJ2-3, with TRBD1 as a possible D gene (6 bases). CDR3 length: 16 residues. The V end was cut by 1 base, the J end by 8 bases, with 19 bases between. The V gene's germline CDR1 is LGHDT and CDR2 YNNKEL (reference sequence). As DNA, the CDR3 is TGTGCCAGCAGCCAAGGGGGCCCAGGGACAAGGGGTACGCAGTATTTT. Its translation: CASSQGGPGTRGTQYF.

The gene calls are TRBV7-9 and TRBJ2-7, with D hard to call. V shed 1 base and J shed 5 bases, with 24 bases lying between them. Germline V gene lookup returns CDR1 SEHNR and CDR2 FQNEAQ (reference sequence). The CDR3 is made up of 18 amino acids. CDR3 bases: TGTGCCAGCAGCTTAGGGACCCATCAGGACCTCCCATGGCACGAGCAGTACTTC. Its translation: CASSLGTHQDLPWHEQYF.

This chain connects TRBV2 to TRBJ1-2, with 11 bases aligning to TRBD1. J gave up 8 bases and V 5 bases, and 10 bases lay outside the gene matches. Germline V lookup: CDR1 SNHLY, CDR2 FYNNEI. CDR3 size: 15 residues. The CDR3 bases are TGTGCCAGCAGTTATCGAGGACAGGGGGCCGAGGGCTACACCTTC. Amino acids: CASSYRGQGAEGYTF.

This clone was seen once. The CDR3: CASSVGTGGYNEQFF. The CDR3 coding sequence is TGTGCCAGCAGCGTCGGGACTGGGGGATACAATGAGCAGTTCTTC. J is TRBJ2-1 and V is TRBV9; tentative D call: TRBD2 (6 bases). This CDR3 spans 15 amino acids. V lost 2 bases and J 4 bases, leaving 13 bases between the germline ends. CDR1 and CDR2 from the germline V gene are SGDLS and YYNGEE.

This chain joins TRBV5-6 and TRBJ1-5, with D possibly matching TRBD1 (6 bases). The CDR3 has 16 residues. Germline CDR1 reads SGHDT; CDR2 reads YYEEEE. Trimming stripped 1 base from V and 7 bases from J, with 18 bases between. The CDR3 DNA sequence: TGTGCCAGCAGCTTGTTATACAGGGACGAGTCGCAGCCCCAGCATTTT. Its protein product is CASSLLYRDESQPQHF.

This sequence joins TRBV6-6 and TRBJ1-5; 7 bases are a match to TRBD1. CDR3 length equals 12 residues. Germline lookup yields CDR1 MNHNY and CDR2 SVGAGI (reference sequence). V shed 5 bases and J 9 bases; nucleotides not matched to a gene: 4. The CDR3: CASSQQGSPQHF. The DNA for the CDR3 is TGTGCCAGCAGTCAACAGGGGTCGCCCCAGCATTTT.

V and J are TRBV11-2 and TRBJ2-6; D gene ambiguous. The CDR3 has 17 amino acids. V was shortened by 2 bases and J by 0 bases, with 11 bases between the two germline ends. From germline, CDR1 is SGHAT and CDR2 FQNNGV. CDR3 region: CASSLSGAYSGANVLTF. The CDR3 DNA sequence: TGTGCCAGCAGCTTATCAGGAGCCTACTCTGGGGCCAACGTCCTGACTTTC. The full variable domain, in which reference TRBV11-2 and TRBJ2-6 provide the parts outside the CDR3, is EAGVAQSPRYKIIEKRQSVAFWCNPISGHATLYWYQQILGQGPKLLIQFQNNGVVDDSQLPKDRFSAERLKGVDSTLKIQPAKLEDSAVYLCASSLSGAYSGANVLTFGAGSRLTVL.

This chain uses TRBV18 with TRBJ1-2; 9 nucleotides match TRBD1. This CDR3 has 13 amino acids. The V gene's germline CDR1 is KGHSH and CDR2 LQKENI. After removal of 6 bases from V and 8 bases from J, the junction contained 7 bases not matched to a gene. The CDR3 reads CASSVGQGNGYTF. For the CDR3, the DNA is TGTGCCAGCTCGGTGGGACAGGGCAACGGCTACACCTTC. Combining the CDR3 with reference TRBV18 and TRBJ1-2 gives the whole variable domain NAGVMQNPRHLVRRRGQEARLRCSPMKGHSHVYWYRQLPEEGLKFMVYLQKENIIDESGMPKERFSAEFPKEGPSILRIQQVVRGDSAAYFCASSVGQGNGYTFGSGTRLTVV.

This chain connects TRBV5-5 to TRBJ2-5; 8 bases agree with TRBD1. V trimming: 3 bases; J trimming: 1 base; junction bases outside the gene matches: 2. The germline V gene encodes CDR1 SGHKS and CDR2 YYEKEE (reference sequence). The CDR3 extends over 14 amino acids. In DNA form, the CDR3 reads TGTGCCAGCAGCTCCAGGGGGCTCCAAGAGACCCAGTACTTC. Protein product: CASSSRGLQETQYF.

The chain uses TRBV4-2 and TRBJ2-4, with 9 positions matching TRBD2. This CDR3 is built from 15 residues. V lost 1 base to trimming and J lost 6 bases; unmatched junction nucleotides: 4. CDR1 and CDR2 from the germline V gene are LGHNA and YNFKEQ. CDR3 sequence reads: CASSQGDSGRNIQYF. Written as DNA, the CDR3 is TGTGCCAGCAGCCAAGGGGATAGCGGGAGAAACATTCAGTACTTC.

The chain uses TRBV7-9 and TRBJ2-1; 9 bases align to TRBD2. After removal of 2 bases from V and 6 bases from J, the junction contained 8 bases not matched to a gene. CDR1 and CDR2 (germline): SEHNR, FQNEAQ (reference sequence). The CDR3 spans 16 residues. CDR3 sequence (DNA): TGTGCCAGCAGCTTATGGGGGCTAGCGGGAAGCAATGAGCAGTTCTTC. Translated: CASSLWGLAGSNEQFF.

This chain links TRBV19 with TRBJ1-1; D is perhaps TRBD1 (5 bases). This CDR3 is 17 amino acids long. V lost 7 bases to trimming and J lost 5 bases, with 26 bases between them. The germline V gene has CDR1 LNHDA and CDR2 SQIVND (reference sequence). CDR3 protein: CASTVYPPRVSLTEAFF. The CDR3 DNA is TGTGCCAGTACCGTATATCCTCCCAGGGTTTCGTTAACTGAAGCTTTCTTT.

This rearrangement joins TRBV12-3 or TRBV12-4 to TRBJ1-5; no clear D. V was trimmed by 1 base and J by 5 bases, leaving 6 bases between them. The CDR3 is 13 residues long. The CDR3, as DNA: TGTGCCAGCAGTTTAGACGGTTATCAGCCCCAGCATTTT. Translating gives CASSLDGYQPQHF.

The rearrangement uses TRBV9 and TRBJ1-1; 7 bases align to TRBD1. The CDR3 loop spans 12 amino acids. V trimming: 3 bases; J trimming: 8 bases; junction bases outside the gene matches: 4. Per germline, CDR1 SGDLS and CDR2 YYNGEE. The CDR3 reads CASSGTGDEAFF. CDR3 sequence (DNA): TGTGCCAGCAGCGGAACAGGGGACGAAGCTTTCTTT.

The chain links TRBV5-5 to TRBJ1-4; a weak D match, TRBD1 (5 bases). V lost 4 bases and J lost 0, with 19 bases in between. The V gene's germline CDR1 is SGHKS and CDR2 YYEKEE (reference sequence). This CDR3 is 18 amino acids long. The DNA of the CDR3 is TGTGCCAGCAGCCCCCCGGGGGGAACCTCCGCAACTAATGAAAAACTGTTTTTT. It specifies CASSPPGGTSATNEKLFF.

The chain uses TRBV7-8 and TRBJ1-6; D perhaps matches TRBD1 (5 bases). CDR1 and CDR2 from the germline V gene are SGHVS and FQNEAQ. This CDR3 region has 15 residues. V was clipped by 6 bases and J by 2 bases, with 11 bases between them. The CDR3 DNA reads TGTGCCAGCAGTCTCGAGGGGCCCTATAATTCACCCCTCCACTTT. Amino acids: CASSLEGPYNSPLHF.

The CDR3 loop reads CASSPLSSGGEQETQYF. The CDR3 DNA reads TGTGCCAGCTCACCACTGTCGAGCGGGGGCGAACAAGAGACCCAGTACTTC. The V and J genes are TRBV18 and TRBJ2-5, with 8 bases that match TRBD2. V was pared by 1 base and J by 2 bases, with 9 bases of the junction left unmatched. CDR3 length equals 17 residues. The germline CDR1 and CDR2 sequences are KGHSH and LQKENI.

The chain couples TRBV6-5 to TRBJ2-3; tentative D call: TRBD2 (6 bases). V gave up 6 bases and J gave up 6 bases, with 7 bases separating them. Germline CDR1 reads MNHEY; CDR2 reads SVGAGI. This CDR3 is 11 amino acids long. The CDR3 is CASREGDTQYF. Written as DNA, the CDR3 is TGTGCCAGCAGGGAGGGGGATACGCAGTATTTT.

The rearrangement joins TRBV3-1 (or the pseudogene TRBV3-2) to TRBJ2-4; TRBD2 matches 11 bases. The J segment lost 0 bases and the V segment lost 1 base, leaving 5 bases of the junction unmatched. The CDR3 runs to 18 residues. Germline-derived CDR1 and CDR2 are LGHDT and YNNKEL (reference sequence). As DNA, the CDR3 is TGTGCCAGCAGCCAAGGACTAGCGGGGAACTTAGCCAAAAACATTCAGTACTTC. It translates to CASSQGLAGNLAKNIQYF.

V is TRBV27 and J is TRBJ1-1; a possible D gene is TRBD1 (6 bases). V shed 4 bases and J shed 0 bases, with 15 bases lying between them. The CDR3 contains 16 residues. The germline V gene has CDR1 MNHEY and CDR2 SMNVEV (reference sequence). CDR3 nucleotide sequence: TGTGCCAGCAGTTCAAGCGGGACAAGAATGAACACTGAAGCTTTCTTT. The encoded protein is CASSSSGTRMNTEAFF.

The chain recombines TRBV21-1 with TRBJ1-4. TRBV21-1 is noted as a pseudogene. CDR3 length equals 17 residues. This CDR3 is CASTPGGRATWNEKLFF. Here the CDR3 DNA reads TGTGCCAGCACCCCGGGCGGGAGGGCAACTTGGAATGAAAAACTGTTTTTT.

This sequence joins TRBV5-4 and TRBJ1-6; 11 bases match TRBD1. The CDR3 spans 15 residues. Germline CDR1 is SGHNT and CDR2 is YYREEE (reference sequence). V was clipped by 3 bases and J by 8 bases; unmatched bases: 4. The CDR3, as DNA: TGTGCCAGCAGCTGGGGACAGGGGGTGGATTCACCCCTCCACTTT. Protein: CASSWGQGVDSPLHF. The full variable domain, with the rest looked up from reference TRBV5-4 and TRBJ1-6, is ETGVTQSPTHLIKTRGQQVTLRCSSQSGHNTVSWYQQALGQGPQFIFQYYREEENGRGNFPPRFSGLQFPNYSSELNVNALELDDSALYLCASSWGQGVDSPLHFGNGTRLTVT.